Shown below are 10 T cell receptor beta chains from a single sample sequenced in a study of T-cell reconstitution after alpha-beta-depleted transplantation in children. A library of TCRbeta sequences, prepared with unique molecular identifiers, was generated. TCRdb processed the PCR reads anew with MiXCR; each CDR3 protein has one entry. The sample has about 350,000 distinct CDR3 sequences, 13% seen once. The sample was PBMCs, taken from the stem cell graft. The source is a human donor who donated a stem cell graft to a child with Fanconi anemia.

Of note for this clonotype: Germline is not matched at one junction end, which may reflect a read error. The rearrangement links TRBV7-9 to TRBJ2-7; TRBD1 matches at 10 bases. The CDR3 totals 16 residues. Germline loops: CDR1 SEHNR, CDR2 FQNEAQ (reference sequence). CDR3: CAISAPGQGRSYEQYF. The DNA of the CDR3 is TGTGCCATCAGCGCTCCGGGACAGGGGAGGTCCTACGAGCAGTACTTC.

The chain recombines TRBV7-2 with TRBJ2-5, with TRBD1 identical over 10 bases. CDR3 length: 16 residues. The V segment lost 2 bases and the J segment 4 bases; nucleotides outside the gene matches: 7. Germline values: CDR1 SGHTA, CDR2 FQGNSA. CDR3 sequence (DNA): TGTGCCAGCAGCTTATGGGGGACAGGGGTAACAGAGACCCAGTACTTC. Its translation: CASSLWGTGVTETQYF. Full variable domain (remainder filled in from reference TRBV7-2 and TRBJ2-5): GAGVSQSPSNKVTEKGKDVELRCDPISGHTALYWYRQSLGQGLEFLIYFQGNSAPDKSGLPSDRFSAERTGGSVSTLTIQRTQQEDSAVYLCASSLWGTGVTETQYFGPGTRLLVL.

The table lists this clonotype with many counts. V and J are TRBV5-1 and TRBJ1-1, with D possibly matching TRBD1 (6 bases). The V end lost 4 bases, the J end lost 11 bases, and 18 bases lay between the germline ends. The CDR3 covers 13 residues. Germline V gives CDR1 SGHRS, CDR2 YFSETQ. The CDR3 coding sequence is TGCGCCAGCAGCATAACAAGGGGGACTAACGCTTTCTTT. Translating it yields CASSITRGTNAFF.

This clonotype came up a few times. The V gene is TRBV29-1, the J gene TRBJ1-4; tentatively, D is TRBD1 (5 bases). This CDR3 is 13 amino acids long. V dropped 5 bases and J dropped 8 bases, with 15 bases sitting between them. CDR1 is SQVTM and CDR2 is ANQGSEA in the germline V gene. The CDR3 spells CSVSGAGGEKLFF. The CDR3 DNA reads TGCAGCGTTAGTGGGGCCGGAGGGGAAAAACTGTTTTTT.

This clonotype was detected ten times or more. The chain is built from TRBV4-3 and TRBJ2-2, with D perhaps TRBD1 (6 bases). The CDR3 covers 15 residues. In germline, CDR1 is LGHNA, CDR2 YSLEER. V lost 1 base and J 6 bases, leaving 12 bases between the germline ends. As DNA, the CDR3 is TGCGCCAGCAGCCAAGTAGACAGGATTGCCGGGGAGCTGTTTTTT. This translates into CASSQVDRIAGELFF.

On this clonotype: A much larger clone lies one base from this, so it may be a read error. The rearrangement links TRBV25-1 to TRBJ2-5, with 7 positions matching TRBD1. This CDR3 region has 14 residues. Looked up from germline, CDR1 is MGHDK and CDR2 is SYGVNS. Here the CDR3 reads CASSDIQGSETQCF. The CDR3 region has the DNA TGTGCCAGCAGTGACATACAGGGGTCCGAGACCCAGTGCTTC.

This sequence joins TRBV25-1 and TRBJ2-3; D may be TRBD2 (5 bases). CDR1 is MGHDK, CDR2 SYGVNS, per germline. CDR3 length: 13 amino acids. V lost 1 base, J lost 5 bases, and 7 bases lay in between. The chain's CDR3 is CASSESGEDTQYF. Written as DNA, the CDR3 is TGTGCCAGCAGTGAATCCGGGGAAGATACGCAGTATTTT.

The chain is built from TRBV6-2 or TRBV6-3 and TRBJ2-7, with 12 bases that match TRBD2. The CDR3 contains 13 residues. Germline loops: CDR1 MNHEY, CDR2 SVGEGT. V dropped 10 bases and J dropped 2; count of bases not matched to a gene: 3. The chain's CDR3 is CATLAGGPYEQYF. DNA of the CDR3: TGTGCCACCCTAGCGGGGGGGCCCTACGAGCAGTACTTC.

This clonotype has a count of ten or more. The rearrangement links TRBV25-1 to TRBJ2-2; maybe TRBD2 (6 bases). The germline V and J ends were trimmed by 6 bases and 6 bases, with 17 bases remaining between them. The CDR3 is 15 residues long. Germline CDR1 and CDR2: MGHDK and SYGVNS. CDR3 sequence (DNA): TGTGCCAGCAGCTCACCCTGGAGGGATTCCGGGGAGCTGTTTTTT. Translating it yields CASSSPWRDSGELFF.

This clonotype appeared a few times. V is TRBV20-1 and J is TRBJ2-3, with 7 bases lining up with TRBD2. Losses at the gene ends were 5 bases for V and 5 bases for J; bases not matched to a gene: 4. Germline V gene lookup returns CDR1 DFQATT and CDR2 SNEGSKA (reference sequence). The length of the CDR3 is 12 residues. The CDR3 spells CSAVSGVDTQYF. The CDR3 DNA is TGCAGTGCTGTGAGCGGGGTAGATACGCAGTATTTT.